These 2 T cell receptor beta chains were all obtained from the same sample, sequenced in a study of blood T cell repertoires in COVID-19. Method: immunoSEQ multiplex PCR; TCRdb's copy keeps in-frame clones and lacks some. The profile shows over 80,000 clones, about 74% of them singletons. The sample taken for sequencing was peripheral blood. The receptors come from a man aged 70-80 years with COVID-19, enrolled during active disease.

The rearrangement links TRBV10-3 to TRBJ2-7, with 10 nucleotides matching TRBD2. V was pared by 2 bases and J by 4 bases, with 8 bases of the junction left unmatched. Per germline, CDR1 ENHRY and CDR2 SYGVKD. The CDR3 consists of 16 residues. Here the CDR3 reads CAISEGLAGAGYEQYF. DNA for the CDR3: TGTGCCATCAGTGAGGGGCTAGCGGGAGCAGGTTACGAGCAGTACTTC.

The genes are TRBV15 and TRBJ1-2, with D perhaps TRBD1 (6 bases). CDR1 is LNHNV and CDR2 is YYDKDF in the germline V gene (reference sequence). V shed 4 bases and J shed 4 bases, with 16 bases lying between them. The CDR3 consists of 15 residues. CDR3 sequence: CATSINTGLGYGYTF. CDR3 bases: TGTGCCACCAGCATAAATACAGGGCTGGGCTATGGCTACACCTTC.